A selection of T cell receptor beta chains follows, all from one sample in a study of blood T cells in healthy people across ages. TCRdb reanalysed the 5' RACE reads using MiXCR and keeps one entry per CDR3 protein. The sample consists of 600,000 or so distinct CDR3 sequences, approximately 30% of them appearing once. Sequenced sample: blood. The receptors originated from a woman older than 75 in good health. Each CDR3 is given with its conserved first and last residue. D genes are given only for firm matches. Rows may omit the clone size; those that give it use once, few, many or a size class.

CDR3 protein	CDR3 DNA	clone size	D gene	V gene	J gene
CVSGPRRTIQETQYF	TGTGTCAGCGGCCCCCGACGGACGATTCAAGAGACCCAGTACTTC	.	.	TRBV7-9	TRBJ2-5
CASSGTGGKSYNEQFF	TGTGCCAGCAGTGGGACAGGGGGTAAATCCTACAATGAGCAGTTCTTC	.	TRBD1	TRBV6-1	TRBJ2-1
CASSRLADRIRNTIYF	TGTGCCAGCAGCCGACTTGCGGACAGGATAAGAAACACCATATATTTT	few	TRBD1	TRBV9	TRBJ1-3
CATRDSGDTEAFF	TGTGCCACCCGCGACTCGGGCGACACTGAAGCTTTCTTT	many	.	TRBV15	TRBJ1-1
CASSRGLGPHYGYTF	TGCGCCAGCAGCCGGGGTTTAGGCCCGCACTATGGCTACACCTTC	many	.	TRBV4-3	TRBJ1-2
CVSSLFRQQDEQYF	TGTGTCAGCAGCTTGTTTCGACAGCAGGATGAGCAGTACTTC	.	.	TRBV5-5	TRBJ2-5
CASSSKGSHPDEQFF	TGTGCCAGCAGCTCCAAAGGGAGCCATCCGGATGAGCAGTTCTTC	.	.	TRBV7-2	TRBJ2-1
CSAYPPSGIETQYF	TGCAGCGCGTACCCGCCTAGCGGGATTGAGACCCAGTACTTC	.	TRBD2	TRBV29-1	TRBJ2-5
CASSPQATSDEQYF	TGTGCCAGCAGTCCTCAGGCGACTAGCGACGAGCAGTACTTC	.	TRBD2	TRBV12-3/TRBV12-4	TRBJ2-7
CSVVDRPNTGELFF	TGCAGCGTTGTGGACAGGCCGAACACCGGGGAGCTGTTTTTT	.	TRBD1	TRBV29-1	TRBJ2-2
CASSYVGQSYGYTF	TGTGCCAGCAGTTACGTGGGACAGAGCTATGGCTACACCTTC	many	TRBD1	TRBV6-6	TRBJ1-2
CATAGALRETQYF	TGTGCCACCGCGGGGGCGTTGAGAGAGACCCAGTACTTC	.	.	TRBV2	TRBJ2-5
CASSQNSGELFF	TGCGCCAGCAGCCAAAATTCAGGGGAACTGTTTTTT	few	.	TRBV4-1	TRBJ1-4
CASSDDRVVYNEQYF	TGTGCCAGCAGTGACGACAGGGTTGTCTACAATGAGCAGTACTTC	.	TRBD1	TRBV6-1	TRBJ2-7
CASSLRRGATPDTQYF	TGCGCCAGCAGCTTGCGGAGAGGGGCCACTCCAGATACGCAGTATTTT	many	.	TRBV5-1	TRBJ2-3
CASSLRGTKYEQYF	TGTGCCAGCAGCTTGCGAGGGACAAAGTACGAGCAGTACTTC	.	.	TRBV5-4	TRBJ2-7
CAISKTGTENTEAFF	TGTGCCATCAGTAAAACCGGGACGGAGAACACTGAAGCTTTCTTT	many	.	TRBV10-3	TRBJ1-1
CSVEVGRGTEAFF	TGCAGCGTTGAAGTGGGAAGAGGCACTGAAGCTTTCTTT	few	.	TRBV29-1	TRBJ1-1
CASSAWDAPTAINEKLFF	TGTGCCAGCAGCGCGTGGGACGCTCCAACTGCCATAAATGAAAAACTGTTTTTT	.	.	TRBV9	TRBJ1-4
CASSLLRSGPDTAPGKQFF	TGCGCCAGCAGCTTGTTGCGGTCGGGGCCGGACACGGCCCCGGGAAAGCAGTTCTTC	many	.	TRBV5-1	TRBJ2-1
CASRQTGDNYGYTF	TGTGCCAGCAGACAAACAGGGGATAACTATGGCTACACCTTC	few	TRBD1	TRBV14	TRBJ1-2
CASSRGGQLGNEQYF	TGTGCCAGCAGCCGCGGGGGTCAACTGGGGAATGAGCAGTACTTC	.	TRBD2	TRBV7-2	TRBJ2-7
CASSPRGTSGGAVNEQFF	TGTGCCAGCAGCCCAAGGGGGACTAGCGGGGGGGCCGTAAATGAGCAGTTCTTC	many	TRBD2	TRBV2	TRBJ2-1
CASSLVAGGWSYNEQFF	TGTGCCAGCAGCTTGGTGGCCGGGGGGTGGTCCTACAATGAGCAGTTCTTC	many	TRBD2	TRBV5-8	TRBJ2-1
CASSLSSAPTDTQYF	TGTGCCAGCAGTCTAAGCAGCGCCCCCACAGATACGCAGTATTTT	many	.	TRBV28	TRBJ2-3